The clone carrying this T cell receptor (beta chain) was seen once. Its antigen is still unknown. The data belong to a study of shared clonotypes between healthy human individuals. Study as a whole: Donors had three CD4 naive, three CD4 memory, two CD8 naive and one CD8 memory plate apiece.

This CDR3 comprises 15 residues. CDR1 and CDR2 (germline): SGHTA, FQGNSA. J gave up 4 bases and V 5 bases, and 7 bases lay outside the gene matches. Recent vaccinations or acute infections were absent in the healthy HIV-negative adult donors. Whole-study findings and limits: The authors expected sequencing depth to affect clonotype sharing among donors.

Assay: immunoSEQ multiplex PCR; the TCRdb copy retains only in-frame clones and omits some. Here the sample spans about 2.4 million clones, approximately 93% being singletons. This chain links TRBV7-2 with TRBJ2-7; 11 nucleotides agree with TRBD2. This receptor was taken from a man aged 18 to 35 in good health. Some clones in this sample may be carry-over from other donors' samples. The sequenced sample consisted of naive CD4+ T cells from PBMCs. Noted subset: CD45RA+ positively selected. CDR3 loop: CASSPRLAGRYEQYF. The CDR3 bases are TGTGCCAGCAGCCCTCGACTAGCGGGAAGATACGAGCAGTACTTC.